This T cell receptor beta chain was identified in a study of post-analysis software for immune sequencing data. Broader study findings: Relative to controls, patients had about 5 TRBV segments at higher frequency, with TRBV5-6, TRBV5-1 and TRBV20-1 among these. Under the F measure, samples that were prepared in one batch clustered strongly together.

Included in the TCR beta cDNA libraries were unique molecular identifiers. TCRdb analysed the PCR reads with MiXCR anew, one entry per CDR3 protein. The data show about 380,000 distinct CDR3 sequences, approximately 38% seen once. This clonotype has more than one count but fewer than ten. The antigen is unknown. This CDR3 has 15 residues. V was trimmed by 4 bases and J by 1 base, leaving 9 bases between them. Germline loops: CDR1 KGHDR, CDR2 SFDVKD. This chain links TRBV24-1 with TRBJ2-2, with a tentative D call TRBD1 (6 bases). The sequencing sample was made of blood. The receptor's source is a girl between 5 and 17 years old with multiple sclerosis. The CDR3 nucleotides are TGTGCCACCAGTGACCCACAGGGGAACACCGGGGAGCTGTTTTTT. Its translation: CATSDPQGNTGELFF.